This T cell receptor beta chain is drawn from a study of blood T cell repertoires in COVID-19. Study context: The United States, Italy and Spain were the sources of the acute and convalescent COVID-19 samples. T cells, B-cell-depleted T cells, or PBMCs provided the cDNA or gDNA that served as material.

As handled by the study authors: Reference gene primer amplification gave nucleated cell count estimates. The table came from immunoSEQ multiplex PCR; TCRdb's copy has only in-frame clones and leaves some out. The V and J calls and clone size were taken over from that table, and D and trimming were inferred from the DNA. Of more than 75,000 clones in the sample, around 88% were seen once. The CDR3 extends over 16 amino acids. Germline V lookup: CDR1 MNHEY, CDR2 SMNVEV (reference sequence). V gave up 1 base and J gave up 1 base, with 13 bases separating them. This clonotype originated in a man aged 25 to 40 with acute or convalescent COVID-19. The chain has TRBV27 and TRBJ1-1, with D unresolved. The sample taken for sequencing was peripheral blood. The CDR3 region has the DNA TGTGCCAGCAGTTTATACCCAGGTCAGAGGAACACTGAAGCTTTCTTT. Translated: CASSLYPGQRNTEAFF.